The 27 T cell receptor beta chains presented below share a single source sample, sequenced in a study of identical twins. TCRdb re-called the 5' RACE reads with MiXCR, one entry per CDR3 protein. The sample has about 150,000 distinct CDR3 sequences, around 3.6% seen once. Sequencing was performed on memory T cells sorted from blood. These receptors all stem from a young man in good health.

This clonotype was seen repeatedly, ten times or more. The CDR3 here is CATSRPGQGYNEQFF. The CDR3 DNA follows: TGTGCCACCTCGAGACCGGGACAGGGATACAATGAGCAGTTCTTC. This sequence joins TRBV24-1 and TRBJ2-1; 9 nucleotides agree with TRBD1. The germline CDR1 and CDR2 sequences are KGHDR and SFDVKD. V trimming: 9 bases; J trimming: 4 bases; junction bases outside the gene matches: 9. CDR3 size: 15 residues.

This clonotype has at least ten counts. The chain joins TRBV5-4 to TRBJ2-5, with D perhaps matching TRBD2 (6 bases). This CDR3 is 14 amino acids long. The V end was cut by 4 bases, the J end by 3 bases, with 13 bases between. Germline V gene sequence: CDR1 SGHNT, CDR2 YYREEE (reference sequence). CDR3 in amino acids: CASSPIPGEETQYF. Written as DNA, the CDR3 is TGTGCCAGCAGCCCGATTCCGGGGGAAGAGACCCAGTACTTC.

This clonotype was detected many times. V and J are TRBV6-5 and TRBJ2-2; D assignment may be TRBD1 or TRBD2 (5 bases each). This CDR3 has 15 residues. Germline CDR1 MNHEY, CDR2 SVGAGI. V was pared by 2 bases and J by 9 bases, with 16 bases between. CDR3 coding DNA: TGTGCCAGCAGTTACGGGGGATTTAGAGAGTGGGAGCTGTTTTTT. Amino acids: CASSYGGFREWELFF.

The table lists this clonotype with many counts. The chain is built from TRBV10-3 and TRBJ2-5; 8 bases match TRBD1. Germline V gives CDR1 ENHRY, CDR2 SYGVKD. The CDR3 loop spans 15 amino acids. V shed 2 bases, J shed 0 bases, and the junction held 2 bases outside the gene matches. For the CDR3, the DNA is TGTGCCATCAGTGAGAGGACAGGGTACCAAGAGACCCAGTACTTC. Protein product: CAISERTGYQETQYF.

This clonotype was recorded many times. The genes are TRBV5-6 and TRBJ2-3; D unresolved. Germline V gives CDR1 SGHDT, CDR2 YYEEEE. The CDR3 is made up of 15 amino acids. Trimming pared 4 bases from V and 1 base from J, leaving 13 bases between. The CDR3 sequence is CASSGPLRGTDTQYF. CDR3 coding DNA: TGTGCCAGCAGCGGCCCCCTAAGGGGCACAGATACGCAGTATTTT.

The chain carries TRBV18 and TRBJ1-1; D is undetermined. The V and J ends lost 7 bases and 1 base respectively, with 13 bases between them. In germline, CDR1 is KGHSH, CDR2 LQKENI. This CDR3 is 14 amino acids long. As DNA, the CDR3 is TGTGCCAGCTTCACCGGTACGGGGAACACTGAAGCTTTCTTT. It yields the protein CASFTGTGNTEAFF.

This clonotype was seen many times. The chain couples TRBV5-1 to TRBJ2-1; D not resolved. V was pared by 3 bases and J by 7 bases, with 8 bases between. The CDR3 has 12 residues. Germline CDR1 is SGHRS and CDR2 is YFSETQ. CDR3 nucleotide sequence: TGCGCCAGCAGCTCGTCATTAAATGAGCAGTTCTTC. Residues: CASSSSLNEQFF.

In its sample, this clonotype was seen many times. This sequence joins TRBV5-1 and TRBJ1-2, with 8 nucleotides matching TRBD1. Unmatched junction bases numbered 10, after V lost 4 bases and J lost 5 bases. The CDR3 is 15 residues long. Germline V lookup: CDR1 SGHRS, CDR2 YFSETQ. The CDR3 coding sequence is TGCGCCAGCAGCACCGATCAGGGGGCAAAATATGGCTACACCTTC. Residues: CASSTDQGAKYGYTF. Full variable domain (remainder filled in from reference TRBV5-1 and TRBJ1-2): KAGVTQTPRYLIKTRGQQVTLSCSPISGHRSVSWYQQTPGQGLQFLFEYFSETQRNKGNFPGRFSGRQFSNSRSEMNVSTLELGDSALYLCASSTDQGAKYGYTFGSGTRLTVV.

This clonotype has ten or more counts. The genes are TRBV9 and TRBJ1-5; 7 bases are a match to TRBD1. The J segment lost 6 bases and the V segment lost 2 bases, leaving 8 bases of the junction unmatched. Germline V gives CDR1 SGDLS, CDR2 YYNGEE. The CDR3 runs to 15 residues. This CDR3 is CASSVAGGAVQPQHF. CDR3 DNA sequence: TGTGCCAGCAGCGTGGCAGGGGGGGCCGTTCAGCCCCAGCATTTT.

This clonotype appeared many times. The chain employs TRBV4-2 and TRBJ2-4; D is possibly TRBD2 (6 bases). CDR3 length: 16 amino acids. V was shortened by 0 bases and J by 3 bases, with 12 bases between the two germline ends. The germline V gene encodes CDR1 LGHNA and CDR2 YNFKEQ. This CDR3 is CASSQEGISGKNIQYF. CDR3 coding DNA: TGTGCCAGCAGCCAAGAAGGGATTAGCGGCAAAAACATTCAGTACTTC.

This clonotype was seen only a few times. The chain has TRBV20-1 and TRBJ2-7; D gene unclear. V was clipped by 3 bases and J by 2 bases, with 11 bases between them. CDR3 size: 13 residues. CDR1 and CDR2 from the germline V gene are DFQATT and SNEGSKA (reference sequence). DNA for the CDR3: TGCAGTGCTAGGGAAGGGTTCGCCTACGAGCAGTACTTC. Its protein product is CSAREGFAYEQYF.

This clonotype was detected ten times or more. The chain combines TRBV4-3 with TRBJ2-3; 10 positions agree with TRBD2. Germline values: CDR1 LGHNA, CDR2 YSLEER. V shed 4 bases, J shed 2 bases, and the junction held 9 bases outside the gene matches. The CDR3 loop spans 17 amino acids. The CDR3 DNA reads as TGCGCCAGCAGCCCCCGGGCTAGCGGGAGATACACAGATACGCAGTATTTT. Its protein is CASSPRASGRYTDTQYF.

This clonotype came up a few times. This chain links TRBV11-3 with TRBJ2-3, with D possibly TRBD2 on 5 matching bases. This CDR3 comprises 16 residues. Germline V gene lookup returns CDR1 SGHNT and CDR2 YENEEA. Trimming removed 1 base at V and 1 base at J, with 12 bases between. CDR3 region: CASSLVVGVGTDTQYF. The CDR3 nucleotides are TGTGCCAGCAGCTTAGTCGTGGGAGTAGGCACAGATACGCAGTATTTT.

This clonotype was found many times. The V gene is TRBV5-4, the J gene TRBJ1-2; maybe TRBD1 (5 bases). The length of the CDR3 is 15 residues. CDR1 is SGHNT, CDR2 YYREEE, per germline (reference sequence). The V end lost 0 bases, the J end lost 5 bases, and 14 bases lay between the germline ends. The CDR3 protein is CASSLAGRVEYGYTF. The CDR3 bases are TGTGCCAGCAGCTTGGCCGGCAGGGTTGAATATGGCTACACCTTC.

This clonotype was seen at least ten times. The gene calls are TRBV20-1 and TRBJ2-3; 12 nucleotides align to TRBD2. Per germline, CDR1 DFQATT and CDR2 SNEGSKA (reference sequence). CDR3 length: 18 residues. J lost 0 bases, V lost 0 bases, and 7 bases had no gene match. CDR3 amino acids: CSARDTSGRNPSTDTQYF. The CDR3 coding sequence is TGCAGTGCTAGAGACACTAGCGGGAGGAACCCAAGCACAGATACGCAGTATTTT.

CDR3 sequence (DNA): TGCGCCAGCTTGGGGCGGTACAATGAGCAGTTCTTC. It is translated as CASLGRYNEQFF. The rearrangement joins TRBV5-1 to TRBJ2-1; a weak D match, TRBD1 (5 bases). This CDR3 contains 12 residues. With 7 bases removed from V and 4 bases from J, the gap between germline ends came to 9 bases. CDR1 is SGHRS and CDR2 is YFSETQ in the germline V gene.

The chain uses TRBV19 and TRBJ2-3, with 7 nucleotides matching TRBD1. CDR1 is LNHDA and CDR2 is SQIVND in the germline V gene (reference sequence). V was clipped by 10 bases and J by 4 bases; unmatched bases: 5. This CDR3 spans 12 amino acids. The CDR3 region has the DNA TGTGCCATCAACAGGGGTTCAGATACGCAGTATTTT. It codes for CAINRGSDTQYF.

This clonotype was counted at least ten times. J is TRBJ2-3 and V is TRBV5-1, with D tentatively TRBD1 (5 bases). This CDR3 has 17 residues. Germline lookup yields CDR1 SGHRS and CDR2 YFSETQ. Trimming pared 5 bases from V and 0 bases from J, leaving 19 bases between. CDR3 DNA sequence: TGCGCCAGCAGTTACCTACCTGGGGCCTTTAGCACAGATACGCAGTATTTT. This translates into CASSYLPGAFSTDTQYF.

This clonotype occurred a few times. The V call is TRBV7-6, the J call TRBJ1-3; a possible D gene is TRBD1 (6 bases). Germline-derived CDR1 and CDR2 are SGHVS and FNYEAQ. V was cut by 5 bases and J by 2 bases, with 10 bases left in between. The CDR3 sequence is 14 residues long. The CDR3 sequence is CASSLNRAGNTIYF. CDR3 sequence (DNA): TGTGCCAGCAGCCTAAACAGGGCTGGAAACACCATATATTTT.

The chain links TRBV28 to TRBJ2-1, with TRBD2 identical over 9 bases. The CDR3 sequence is 13 residues long. V lost 2 bases and J lost 7; bases outside the gene matches: 0. CDR1 is MDHEN, CDR2 SYDVKM, per germline. CDR3 bases: TGTGCCAGCAGTTTAGGACTAGCGAATGAGCAGTTCTTC. Translated, it gives CASSLGLANEQFF.

This clonotype was found many times. The chain links TRBV6-1 to TRBJ2-7; 7 bases map to TRBD1. Germline V gene sequence: CDR1 MNHNS, CDR2 SASEGT. Trimming took 6 bases from V and 0 from J; bases not matched to a gene: 8. This CDR3 has 15 amino acids. The chain's CDR3 is CASRPTGKLSYEQYF. DNA for the CDR3: TGTGCCAGCAGACCGACAGGGAAACTCTCCTACGAGCAGTACTTC.

The chain joins TRBV5-5 to TRBJ2-1, with 13 bases matching TRBD2. The length of the CDR3 is 15 residues. CDR1 SGHKS and CDR2 YYEKEE come from the germline V gene (reference sequence). J lost 9 bases, V lost 4 bases, and 7 bases had no gene match. Here the CDR3 reads CASSRLAGGHGEQFF. The CDR3, as DNA: TGTGCCAGCAGCCGACTAGCGGGAGGCCACGGTGAGCAGTTCTTC.

In this sample, this clonotype turned up many times. The chain combines TRBV7-9 with TRBJ2-4; D uncertain. This CDR3 has 12 amino acids. Germline CDR1 and CDR2: SEHNR and FQNEAQ (reference sequence). Trimming took 2 bases from V and 7 from J, leaving 6 bases between them. The CDR3: CASSLSDNIQYF. DNA of the CDR3: TGTGCCAGCAGCTTATCGGACAACATTCAGTACTTC. The variable domain in full, with the rest retrieved from reference TRBV7-9 and TRBJ2-4, is DTGVSQNPRHKITKRGQNVTFRCDPISEHNRLYWYRQTLGQGPEFLTYFQNEAQLEKSRLLSDRFSAERPKGSFSTLEIQRTEQGDSAMYLCASSLSDNIQYFGAGTRLSVL.

This clonotype was seen repeatedly, ten times or more. The chain employs TRBV9 and TRBJ2-3; 10 bases map to TRBD2. CDR1 and CDR2 (germline): SGDLS, YYNGEE. This CDR3 spans 16 amino acids. V trimming: 4 bases; J trimming: 2 bases; junction bases outside the gene matches: 7. CDR3 protein: CASSPSGRGNTDTQYF. DNA for the CDR3: TGTGCCAGCAGCCCTAGCGGGAGAGGGAACACAGATACGCAGTATTTT.

There are many counts of this clonotype. The chain is built from TRBV7-2 and TRBJ1-5, with unresolved D. The length of the CDR3 is 14 residues. Trimming pared 5 bases from V and 2 bases from J, leaving 10 bases between. CDR1 is SGHTA, CDR2 FQGNSA, per germline. CDR3 DNA: TGTGCCAGCAGCGTAGGACGGGGCAATCAGCCCCAGCATTTT. This sequence encodes CASSVGRGNQPQHF.

This clonotype was seen many times. The rearrangement joins TRBV12-3 or TRBV12-4 to TRBJ2-5, with a tentative D call TRBD1 (5 bases). The CDR3 runs 16 residues. V was cut by 3 bases and J by 1 base, with 15 bases left in between. The DNA of the CDR3 is TGTGCCAGCAGTTTGAATGCTGTCACAGGCCAAGAGACCCAGTACTTC. Protein: CASSLNAVTGQETQYF.

This clonotype was counted at least ten times. V and J are TRBV20-1 and TRBJ2-4; possibly TRBD1 or TRBD2 for D (5 bases each). Germline CDR1 reads DFQATT; CDR2 reads SNEGSKA (reference sequence). The CDR3 spans 12 residues. The V gene lost 7 bases and the J gene lost 4 bases, with 11 bases spanning the gap. CDR3: CSGDARKNIQYF. In nucleotides, the CDR3 is TGCAGTGGGGACGCCAGGAAAAACATTCAGTACTTC.